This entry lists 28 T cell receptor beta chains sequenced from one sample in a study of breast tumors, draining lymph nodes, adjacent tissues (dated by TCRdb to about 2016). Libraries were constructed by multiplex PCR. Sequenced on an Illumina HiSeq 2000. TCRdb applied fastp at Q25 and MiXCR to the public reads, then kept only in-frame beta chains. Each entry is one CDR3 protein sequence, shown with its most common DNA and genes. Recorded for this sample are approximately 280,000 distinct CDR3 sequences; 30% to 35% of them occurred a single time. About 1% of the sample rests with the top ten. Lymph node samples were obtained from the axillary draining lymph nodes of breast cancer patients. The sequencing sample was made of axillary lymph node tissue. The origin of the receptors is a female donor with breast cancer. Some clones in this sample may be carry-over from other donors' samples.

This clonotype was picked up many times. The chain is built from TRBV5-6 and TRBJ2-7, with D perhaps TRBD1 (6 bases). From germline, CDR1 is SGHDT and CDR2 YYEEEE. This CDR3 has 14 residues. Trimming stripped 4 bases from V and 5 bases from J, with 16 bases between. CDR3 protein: CASSPTGTVNEQYF. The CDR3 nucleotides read TGTGCCAGCAGCCCAACAGGGACCGTCAACGAGCAGTACTTC.

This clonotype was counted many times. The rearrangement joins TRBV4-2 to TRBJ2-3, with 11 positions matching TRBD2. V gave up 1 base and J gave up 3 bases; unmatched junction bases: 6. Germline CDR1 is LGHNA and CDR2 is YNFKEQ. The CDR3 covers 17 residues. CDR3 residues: CASSQATGTSGTDTQYF. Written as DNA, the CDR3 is TGTGCCAGCAGCCAAGCCACCGGGACTAGCGGTACAGATACGCAGTATTTT.

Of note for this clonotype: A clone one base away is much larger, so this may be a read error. The CDR3 DNA sequence: TGTGCCAGCAGCCCAGGGGACTTTTTGGGTGGTGAGCAGTTCTTC. Its protein is CASSPGDFLGGEQFF. The chain carries TRBV7-2 and TRBJ2-1; D could derive from TRBD1 or TRBD2 (6 bases each). CDR3 length equals 15 residues. Germline CDR1 reads SGHTA; CDR2 reads FQGNSA. V was trimmed by 5 bases and J by 9 bases, leaving 20 bases between them. Combining the CDR3 with reference TRBV7-2 and TRBJ2-1 gives the whole variable domain GAGVSQSPSNKVTEKGKDVELRCDPISGHTALYWYRQSLGQGLEFLIYFQGNSAPDKSGLPSDRFSAERTGGSVSTLTIQRTQQEDSAVYLCASSPGDFLGGEQFFGPGTRLTVL.

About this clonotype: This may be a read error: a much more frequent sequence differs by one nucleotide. The CDR3 reads CASSRTDSYEQYF. In DNA, the CDR3 is TGTGCCAGCAGCAGGACGGATTCCTACGAGCAGTACTTC. This chain links TRBV11-1 with TRBJ2-7; D is ambiguous. CDR3 size: 13 residues. The ends were cut back, 5 bases at V and 1 base at J, with 9 bases in the middle. Looked up from germline, CDR1 is SGHAT and CDR2 is FQDESV (reference sequence).

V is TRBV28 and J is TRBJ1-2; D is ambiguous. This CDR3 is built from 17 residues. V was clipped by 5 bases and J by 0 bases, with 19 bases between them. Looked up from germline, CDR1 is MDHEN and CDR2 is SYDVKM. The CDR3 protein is CASSPNRARAANYGYTF. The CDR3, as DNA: TGTGCCAGCAGTCCGAATAGGGCACGGGCAGCTAACTATGGCTACACCTTC.

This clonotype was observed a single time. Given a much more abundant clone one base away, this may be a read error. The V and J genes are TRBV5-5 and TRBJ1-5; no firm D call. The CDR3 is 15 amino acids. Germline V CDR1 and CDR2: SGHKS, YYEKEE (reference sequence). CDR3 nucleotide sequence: TGTGCCAGCAGCTTGCTCGTTACTTACAATCAGCCCCTGCATTTT. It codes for CASSLLVTYNQPLHF.

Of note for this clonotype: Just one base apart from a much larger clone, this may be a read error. The CDR3 DNA is TGCAGTGCTAGACCACCACTAGCGGGAGGGGGGTACAATGAGCAGTACTTC. Translated, it gives CSARPPLAGGGYNEQYF. V usage is TRBV20-1 and J usage is TRBJ2-1; 13 bases are shared with TRBD2. The last part of the DNA fits TRBJ2-7 better; the J call may be wrong. The germline V gene has CDR1 DFQATT and CDR2 SNEGSKA (reference sequence). CDR3 length: 17 residues.

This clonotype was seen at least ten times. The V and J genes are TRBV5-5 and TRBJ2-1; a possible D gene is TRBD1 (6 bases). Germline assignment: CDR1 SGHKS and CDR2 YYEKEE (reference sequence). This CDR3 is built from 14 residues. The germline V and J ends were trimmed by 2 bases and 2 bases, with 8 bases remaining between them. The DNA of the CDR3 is TGTGCCAGCAGCTTCGGGACACCCTACAATGAGCAGTTCTTC. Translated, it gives CASSFGTPYNEQFF.

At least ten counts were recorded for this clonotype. The CDR3 here is CAISLRTSGSHEQYF. In DNA form, the CDR3 reads TGTGCCATCAGCTTAAGGACTAGCGGGAGCCACGAGCAGTACTTC. The chain carries TRBV10-3 and TRBJ2-7, with 13 bases aligning to TRBD2. The CDR3 length is 15 residues. Per the germline V gene, CDR1 is ENHRY and CDR2 is SYGVKD. V was pared by 6 bases and J by 5 bases, with 7 bases of the junction left unmatched.

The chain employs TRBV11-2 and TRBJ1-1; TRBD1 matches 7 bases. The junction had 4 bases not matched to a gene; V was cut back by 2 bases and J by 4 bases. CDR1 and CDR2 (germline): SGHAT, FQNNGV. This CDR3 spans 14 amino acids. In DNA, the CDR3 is TGTGCCAGCAGCTTAACAGGGGAGTCCACTGAAGCTTTCTTT. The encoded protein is CASSLTGESTEAFF.

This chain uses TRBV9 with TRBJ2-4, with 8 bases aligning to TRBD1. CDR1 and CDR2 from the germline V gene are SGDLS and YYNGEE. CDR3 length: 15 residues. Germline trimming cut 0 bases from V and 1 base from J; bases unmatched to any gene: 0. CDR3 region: CASSVGQGAKNIQYF. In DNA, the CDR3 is TGTGCCAGCAGCGTAGGACAGGGGGCCAAAAACATTCAGTACTTC.

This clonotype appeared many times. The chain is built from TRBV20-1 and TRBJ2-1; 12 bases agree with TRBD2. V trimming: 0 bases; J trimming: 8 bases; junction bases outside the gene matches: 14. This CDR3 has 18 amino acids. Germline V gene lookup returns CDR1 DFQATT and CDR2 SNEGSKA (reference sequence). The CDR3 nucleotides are TGCAGTGCTAGAGAGGGGAAGGGGCTAGCGGGAGGGCCCCATGAGCAGTTCTTC. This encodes CSAREGKGLAGGPHEQFF.

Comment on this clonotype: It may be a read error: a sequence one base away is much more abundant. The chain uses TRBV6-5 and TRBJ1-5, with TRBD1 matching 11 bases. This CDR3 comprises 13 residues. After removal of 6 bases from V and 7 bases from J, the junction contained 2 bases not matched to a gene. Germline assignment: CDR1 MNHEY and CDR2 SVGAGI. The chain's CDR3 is CASRGTGGQPQHF. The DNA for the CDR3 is TGTGCCAGCAGGGGGACAGGGGGGCAGCCCCAGCATTTT.

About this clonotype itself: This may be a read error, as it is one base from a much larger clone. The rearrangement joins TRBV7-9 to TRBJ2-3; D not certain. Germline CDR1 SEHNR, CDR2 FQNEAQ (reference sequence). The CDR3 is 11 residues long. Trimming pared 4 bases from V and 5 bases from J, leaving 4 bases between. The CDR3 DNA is TGTGCCAGCAGCTCCGAAGATACGCAGTATTTT. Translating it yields CASSSEDTQYF.

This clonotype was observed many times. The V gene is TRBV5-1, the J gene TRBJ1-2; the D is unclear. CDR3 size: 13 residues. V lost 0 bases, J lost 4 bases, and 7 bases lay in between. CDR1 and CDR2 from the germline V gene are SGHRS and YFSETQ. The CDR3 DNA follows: TGCGCCAGCAGCTTGGGGGCTCTCTATGGCTACACCTTC. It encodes CASSLGALYGYTF.

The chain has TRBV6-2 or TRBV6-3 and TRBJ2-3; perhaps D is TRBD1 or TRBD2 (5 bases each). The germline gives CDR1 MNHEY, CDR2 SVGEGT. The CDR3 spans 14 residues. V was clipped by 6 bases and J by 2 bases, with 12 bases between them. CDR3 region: CASSSGTYTDTQYF. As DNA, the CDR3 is TGTGCCAGCAGCTCCGGGACCTACACAGATACGCAGTATTTT.

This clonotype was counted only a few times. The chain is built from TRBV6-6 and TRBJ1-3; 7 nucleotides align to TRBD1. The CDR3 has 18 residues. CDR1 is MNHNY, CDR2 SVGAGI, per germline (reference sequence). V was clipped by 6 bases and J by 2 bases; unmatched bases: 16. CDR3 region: CASSPLRGQGGAGNTIYF. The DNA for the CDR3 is TGTGCCAGCAGCCCACTCCGGGGTCAGGGGGGTGCTGGAAACACCATATATTTT.

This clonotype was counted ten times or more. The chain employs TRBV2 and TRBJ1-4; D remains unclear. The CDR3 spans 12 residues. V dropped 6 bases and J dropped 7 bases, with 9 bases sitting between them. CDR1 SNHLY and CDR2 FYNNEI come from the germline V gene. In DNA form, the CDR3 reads TGTGCCAGCAGCCTTCGCGGTGAAAAACTGTTTTTT. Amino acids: CASSLRGEKLFF.

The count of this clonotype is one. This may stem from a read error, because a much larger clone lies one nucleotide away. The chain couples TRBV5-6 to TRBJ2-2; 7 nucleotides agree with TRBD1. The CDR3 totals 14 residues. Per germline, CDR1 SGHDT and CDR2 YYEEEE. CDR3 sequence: CASSRQGFPGELCF. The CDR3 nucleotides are TGTGCCAGCAGCCGACAGGGATTCCCCGGGGAGCTGTGTTTT.

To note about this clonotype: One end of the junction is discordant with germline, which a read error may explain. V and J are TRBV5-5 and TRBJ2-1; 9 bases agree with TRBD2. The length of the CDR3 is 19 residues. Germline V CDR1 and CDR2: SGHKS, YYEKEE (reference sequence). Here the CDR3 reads CTSSFRLAGWAAQYNEQFF. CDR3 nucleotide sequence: TGTACCAGCAGCTTCCGGCTAGCGGGATGGGCCGCCCAATACAATGAGCAGTTCTTC.

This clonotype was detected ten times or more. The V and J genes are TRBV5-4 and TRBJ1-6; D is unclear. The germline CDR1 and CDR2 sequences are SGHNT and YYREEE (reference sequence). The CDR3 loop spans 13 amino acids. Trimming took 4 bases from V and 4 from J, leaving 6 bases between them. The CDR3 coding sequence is TGTGCCAGCAGCCAAGGGTATAATTCACCCCTCCACTTT. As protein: CASSQGYNSPLHF.

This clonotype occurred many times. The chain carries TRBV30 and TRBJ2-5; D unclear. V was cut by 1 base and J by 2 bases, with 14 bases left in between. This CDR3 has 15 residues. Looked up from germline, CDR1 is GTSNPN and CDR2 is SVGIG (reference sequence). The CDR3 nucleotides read TGTGCCTGGAGTGGAGTAGGACGGAAACAAGAGACCCAGTACTTC. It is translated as CAWSGVGRKQETQYF.

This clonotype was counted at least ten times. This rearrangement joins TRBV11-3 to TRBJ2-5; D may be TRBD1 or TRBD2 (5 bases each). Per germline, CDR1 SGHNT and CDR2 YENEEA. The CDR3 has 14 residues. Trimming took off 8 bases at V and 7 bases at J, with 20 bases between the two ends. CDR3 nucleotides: TGTGCCAGCCGGGGACCAGGGAGTGTCTGGACCCAGTACTTC. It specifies CASRGPGSVWTQYF.

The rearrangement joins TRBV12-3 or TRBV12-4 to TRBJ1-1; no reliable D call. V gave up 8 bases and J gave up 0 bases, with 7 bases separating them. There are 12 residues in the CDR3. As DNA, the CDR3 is TGTGCCAGCGCAACCATGAACACTGAAGCTTTCTTT. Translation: CASATMNTEAFF.

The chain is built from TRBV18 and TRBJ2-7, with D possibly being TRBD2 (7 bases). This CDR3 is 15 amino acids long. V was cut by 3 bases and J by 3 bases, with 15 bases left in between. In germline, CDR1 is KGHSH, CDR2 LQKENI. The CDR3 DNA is TGTGCCAGCTCACCGAAGGGGGAGGGCCTCTACGAGCAGTACTTC. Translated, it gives CASSPKGEGLYEQYF.

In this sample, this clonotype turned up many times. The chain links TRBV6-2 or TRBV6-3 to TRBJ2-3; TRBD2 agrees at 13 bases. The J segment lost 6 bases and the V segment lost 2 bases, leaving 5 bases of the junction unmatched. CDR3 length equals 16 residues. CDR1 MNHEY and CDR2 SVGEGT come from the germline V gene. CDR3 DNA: TGTGCCAGCAGTTACCGGACTAGCGGGAGCGGTGATACGCAGTATTTT. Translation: CASSYRTSGSGDTQYF.

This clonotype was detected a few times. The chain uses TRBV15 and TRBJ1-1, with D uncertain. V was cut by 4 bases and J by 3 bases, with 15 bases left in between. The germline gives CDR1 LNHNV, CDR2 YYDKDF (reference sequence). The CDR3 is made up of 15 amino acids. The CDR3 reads CATSISANPHTEAFF. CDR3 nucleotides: TGTGCCACCAGCATTTCAGCAAACCCTCACACTGAAGCTTTCTTT. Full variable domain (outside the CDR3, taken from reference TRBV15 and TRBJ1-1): DAMVIQNPRYQVTQFGKPVTLSCSQTLNHNVMYWYQQKSSQAPKLLFHYYDKDFNNEADTPDNFQSRRPNTSFCFLDIRSPGLGDTAMYLCATSISANPHTEAFFGQGTRLTVV.

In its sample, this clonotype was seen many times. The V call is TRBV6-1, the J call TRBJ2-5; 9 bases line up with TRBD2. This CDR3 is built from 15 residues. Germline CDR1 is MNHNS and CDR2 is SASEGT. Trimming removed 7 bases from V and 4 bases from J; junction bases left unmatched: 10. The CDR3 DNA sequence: TGTGCCAGCAATAGGCGGGAGGGCCTTCCAGAGACCCAGTACTTC. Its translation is CASNRREGLPETQYF.